Below are 23 T cell receptor beta chains sequenced from a single sample in a study of blood T cell repertoires in COVID-19. TCRdb's copy holds only in-frame clones and misses some; the assay was immunoSEQ multiplex PCR. The sample consists of some 110,000 clones, about nine tenths of them appearing once. The sample comprised peripheral blood. The receptors here all came from a human donor with active COVID-19. The donor label of this sample is uncertain.

V is TRBV18 and J is TRBJ2-3, with 11 positions matching TRBD2. Germline loops: CDR1 KGHSH, CDR2 LQKENI. The V gene end was trimmed by 2 bases and the J gene end by 3 bases; junction bases not matched to a gene: 10. This CDR3 is built from 18 residues. The CDR3 DNA reads TGTGCCAGCTCACCATCTAGCGGGGGGCTACAGAGGACAGATACGCAGTATTTT. Protein: CASSPSSGGLQRTDTQYF.

The genes are TRBV28 and TRBJ1-5; a weak D match, TRBD1 (6 bases). Germline V gives CDR1 MDHEN, CDR2 SYDVKM. Between the trimmed V and J ends, which lost 8 bases and 5 bases, there was a span of 28 bases. The CDR3 runs to 18 residues. In nucleotides, the CDR3 is TGTGCCAGCTTGCAGGGCCTCGTCGTATTAGAGGGGGATCAGCCCCAGCATTTT. Translated, it gives CASLQGLVVLEGDQPQHF.

This clone was counted a single time. This rearrangement joins TRBV4-1 to TRBJ1-1, with TRBD1 matching 9 bases. With 3 bases clipped from V and 5 bases from J, the junction kept 10 bases outside the gene matches. CDR3 length equals 16 residues. The germline gives CDR1 MGHRA, CDR2 YSYEKL. CDR3 sequence: CASSQGGQGLGTEAFF. CDR3 DNA: TGCGCCAGCAGCCAGGGAGGACAGGGGTTGGGGACTGAAGCTTTCTTT.

The V call is TRBV5-4, the J call TRBJ2-2, with 16 nucleotides matching TRBD2. V dropped 3 bases and J dropped 5; count of bases not matched to a gene: 7. This CDR3 is 18 amino acids long. Germline V gives CDR1 SGHNT, CDR2 YYREEE (reference sequence). CDR3 loop: CASSSGTSGGVRTGELFF. CDR3 nucleotides: TGTGCCAGCAGCTCCGGGACTAGCGGGGGGGTCCGAACCGGGGAGCTGTTTTTT.

The CDR3 protein is CASSRGTGGGKDYEQYF. The CDR3 DNA reads TGCGCCAGCAGCAGGGGGACAGGGGGAGGGAAGGACTACGAGCAGTACTTC. The J gene is TRBJ2-7, the V gene TRBV5-1, with 11 bases that match TRBD1. Germline CDR1 and CDR2: SGHRS and YFSETQ. V lost 4 bases and J lost 3; bases outside the gene matches: 12. The CDR3 is 17 residues long. Full variable domain (remainder filled in from reference TRBV5-1 and TRBJ2-7): KAGVTQTPRYLIKTRGQQVTLSCSPISGHRSVSWYQQTPGQGLQFLFEYFSETQRNKGNFPGRFSGRQFSNSRSEMNVSTLELGDSALYLCASSRGTGGGKDYEQYFGPGTRLTVT.

The CDR3 DNA reads TGTGCCAGCAGCTTAGAAGCTTCGGGAGCTGGCTACACCTTC. Residues: CASSLEASGAGYTF. The chain is built from TRBV7-2 and TRBJ1-2; D gene ambiguous. V dropped 1 base and J dropped 7 bases, with 13 bases sitting between them. Germline V gene lookup returns CDR1 SGHTA and CDR2 FQGNSA. This CDR3 is built from 14 residues.

The chain carries TRBV6-6 and TRBJ2-1; D might be TRBD2 (5 bases). Germline V CDR1 and CDR2: MNHNY, SVGAGI (reference sequence). There are 14 residues in the CDR3. Trimming shortened V by 7 bases and J by 5 bases, and 15 bases separated the two germline ends. The chain's CDR3 is CASTDASGNNEQFF. DNA for the CDR3: TGTGCCAGCACCGACGCGTCGGGGAACAATGAGCAGTTCTTC.

The chain carries TRBV5-1 and TRBJ1-2; 7 bases agree with TRBD1. The CDR3 totals 16 residues. V gave up 4 bases and J gave up 4 bases; unmatched junction bases: 13. Germline CDR1 SGHRS, CDR2 YFSETQ. CDR3 amino acids: CASSETGTALSYGYTF. The CDR3 nucleotides read TGCGCCAGCAGCGAGACCGGGACAGCCTTATCCTATGGCTACACCTTC.

The chain has TRBV19 and TRBJ2-2; 7 bases align to TRBD2. J was trimmed by 6 bases and V by 4 bases; bases with no gene match: 11. The CDR3 spans 16 residues. CDR1 and CDR2 from the germline V gene are LNHDA and SQIVND (reference sequence). Here the CDR3 reads CASSRQAGILSGELFF. CDR3 DNA: TGTGCCAGTAGTAGACAAGCGGGGATTCTGTCCGGGGAGCTGTTTTTT.

The chain recombines TRBV7-9 with TRBJ2-7; tentative D call: TRBD1 (5 bases). Germline loops: CDR1 SEHNR, CDR2 FQNEAQ (reference sequence). Trimming stripped 6 bases from V and 3 bases from J, with 15 bases between. CDR3 size: 14 residues. The CDR3 region has the DNA TGTGCCAGCAGTATCGGGCAGGGTCACTACGAGCAGTACTTC. Its translation: CASSIGQGHYEQYF. Based on the CDR3 plus reference TRBV7-9 and TRBJ2-7, the full variable domain is DTGVSQNPRHKITKRGQNVTFRCDPISEHNRLYWYRQTLGQGPEFLTYFQNEAQLEKSRLLSDRFSAERPKGSFSTLEIQRTEQGDSAMYLCASSIGQGHYEQYFGPGTRLTVT.

The rearrangement links TRBV28 to TRBJ1-4; 9 bases line up with TRBD1. Germline V gene lookup returns CDR1 MDHEN and CDR2 SYDVKM. V shed 7 bases and J 6 bases; nucleotides not matched to a gene: 9. The CDR3 totals 15 residues. The CDR3 DNA reads TGTGCCAGCACCACCCCCGGGACAGGGTATGAAAAACTGTTTTTT. Residues: CASTTPGTGYEKLFF.

The rearrangement links TRBV6-1 to TRBJ2-3, with TRBD2 matching over 10 bases. The CDR3 has 18 amino acids. Germline CDR1 reads MNHNS; CDR2 reads SASEGT. After removal of 4 bases from V and 0 bases from J, the junction contained 10 bases not matched to a gene. The CDR3 coding sequence is TGTGCCAGCAGTGGACCTAGCGGGGGCTTCCCCAGCACAGATACGCAGTATTTT. Amino acid sequence: CASSGPSGGFPSTDTQYF.

The CDR3 DNA sequence: TGTGCCAGCAGCCAAGGTCGCCGGGATCAGCCCCAGCATTTT. This sequence encodes CASSQGRRDQPQHF. The J gene is TRBJ1-5, the V gene TRBV3-1 (or the pseudogene TRBV3-2), with D unresolved. V lost 1 base to trimming and J lost 5 bases, with 9 bases between them. CDR3 length equals 14 residues. In germline, CDR1 is LGHDT, CDR2 YNNKEL (reference sequence).

Here the CDR3 reads CASSLGGDRGEQYF. CDR3 in DNA: TGTGCCAGCAGCTTAGGGGGGGATAGGGGCGAGCAGTACTTC. The chain employs TRBV7-2 and TRBJ2-7, with D tentatively TRBD2 (6 bases). This CDR3 has 14 amino acids. CDR1 and CDR2 (germline): SGHTA, FQGNSA. V gave up 1 base and J gave up 6 bases, with 13 bases separating them. Based on the CDR3 plus reference TRBV7-2 and TRBJ2-7, the full variable domain is GAGVSQSPSNKVTEKGKDVELRCDPISGHTALYWYRQSLGQGLEFLIYFQGNSAPDKSGLPSDRFSAERTGGSVSTLTIQRTQQEDSAVYLCASSLGGDRGEQYFGPGTRLTVT.

The chain couples TRBV2 to TRBJ1-5, with TRBD1 matching over 9 bases. With V trimmed by 7 bases and J by 2 bases, 3 bases remained unmatched. Germline-derived CDR1 and CDR2 are SNHLY and FYNNEI. The length of the CDR3 is 14 residues. For the CDR3, the DNA is TGTGCCAGCAAGGACAGGGGCGGCAATCAGCCCCAGCATTTT. As protein: CASKDRGGNQPQHF.

The chain joins TRBV6-5 to TRBJ2-5; D unresolved. CDR3 length: 16 amino acids. Germline CDR1 MNHEY, CDR2 SVGAGI. V was cut by 0 bases and J by 5 bases, with 16 bases left in between. The CDR3 DNA follows: TGTGCCAGCAGTTACTCGGGCACCCGATTTTGGGAGACCCAGTACTTC. Protein product: CASSYSGTRFWETQYF.

The chain couples TRBV6-2 or TRBV6-3 to TRBJ2-5, with TRBD1 matching 9 bases. Germline V lookup: CDR1 MNHEY, CDR2 SVGEGT. The CDR3 contains 15 residues. With 5 bases clipped from V and 1 base from J, the junction kept 5 bases outside the gene matches. The CDR3 coding sequence is TGTGCCAGCAGTCCGGGGACAGGGCTCCAAGAGACCCAGTACTTC. Translated: CASSPGTGLQETQYF.

V is TRBV7-2 and J is TRBJ2-2; 14 nucleotides align to TRBD2. CDR3 length: 14 amino acids. In germline, CDR1 is SGHTA, CDR2 FQGNSA. V was pared by 8 bases and J by 5 bases, with 1 base of the junction left unmatched. The CDR3 here is CASGLAGGTGELFF. The CDR3 DNA reads as TGTGCCAGCGGACTAGCGGGGGGAACCGGGGAGCTGTTTTTT.

The chain employs TRBV7-2 and TRBJ2-1, with 7 bases matching TRBD1. The germline V gene encodes CDR1 SGHTA and CDR2 FQGNSA. The J segment lost 4 bases and the V segment lost 5 bases, leaving 11 bases of the junction unmatched. This CDR3 region has 16 residues. The DNA of the CDR3 is TGTGCCAGCAGCCCCCGCTTCGGGACAGAGTACAATGAGCAGTTCTTC. Protein product: CASSPRFGTEYNEQFF.

This clone has more than one count but fewer than ten. The V gene is TRBV4-1, the J gene TRBJ2-5; perhaps TRBD2 as D (6 bases). The ends were cut back, 0 bases at V and 2 bases at J, with 13 bases in the middle. This CDR3 comprises 16 residues. CDR1 MGHRA and CDR2 YSYEKL come from the germline V gene. Here the CDR3 reads CASSQDGGGLQETQYF. The CDR3 DNA reads TGCGCCAGCAGCCAAGATGGAGGAGGACTACAAGAGACCCAGTACTTC.

This chain uses TRBV4-2 with TRBJ2-7, with TRBD2 matching 10 bases. The junction had 5 bases not matched to a gene; V was cut back by 4 bases and J by 2 bases. Germline V CDR1 and CDR2: LGHNA, YNFKEQ. This CDR3 spans 15 amino acids. CDR3 region: CASSRTSGGPYEQYF. CDR3 coding DNA: TGTGCCAGCAGCCGGACTAGCGGTGGCCCCTACGAGCAGTACTTC.

This sequence joins TRBV10-1 and TRBJ2-1, with D tentatively TRBD1 (5 bases). Germline loops: CDR1 WNHNN, CDR2 SYGVQD (reference sequence). This CDR3 is built from 13 residues. Trimming stripped 4 bases from V and 2 bases from J, with 6 bases between. The CDR3 protein is CASSGGPYNEQFF. Written as DNA, the CDR3 is TGCGCCAGCAGTGGGGGCCCCTACAATGAGCAGTTCTTC.

The chain joins TRBV4-1 to TRBJ1-5; tentative D call: TRBD1 (6 bases). V was shortened by 4 bases and J by 3 bases, with 16 bases between the two germline ends. The CDR3 has 16 amino acids. The germline gives CDR1 MGHRA, CDR2 YSYEKL. CDR3 sequence reads: CASSPTRDTYNQPQHF. The CDR3 DNA follows: TGCGCCAGCAGCCCGACCCGGGACACGTACAATCAGCCCCAGCATTTT.